What follows describes a single TCR beta chain. This clonotype was observed many times. The specificity of this receptor is unknown. No base qualities exist here, and no much larger clone lies one base off it. This sample was included in a study of identical twins (dated by TCRdb to about 2016). General notes on the study: TCR alpha and beta repertoires from monozygotic twins, unrelated adults of various ages and cord blood were deep-sequenced to test whether fetal clonotypes persist. Replicate twin experiments were performed at different times using different library preparation protocols to rule out contamination. Overall results and qualifications from the work: The excess sharing between twins in beta out-of-frame sequences was weaker because fewer shared sequences reduced the signal-to-noise ratio. Because the same donors could not be followed over many years, conclusions were based on cross-sectional statistical analysis. Abundant cord blood beta clonotypes had fewer insertions, young adult naive repertoires showed a similar but weaker trend, and memory repertoires showed no such trend. Out-of-frame TCR alpha sharing in monozygotic twins was systematically underestimated by recombination models, whereas sharing between unrelated individuals was in agreement with the recombination models. Invariant T cells such as MAIT and iNKT could partly confound zero-insertion analyses, though diverse VJ usage argued against this for most clonotypes. Compared with coincidental sharing between unrelated individuals, out-of-frame TCR alpha sequences shared between twins had an excess of sequences with low generation probability.

According to the germline V gene, CDR1 reads MNHNS and CDR2 reads SASEGT. Trimming costs V 1 base and J 1 base, and their ends lie 13 bases apart. The CDR3 covers 16 residues, taking in both the cysteine and the phenylalanine. The CDR3 DNA has 48 bases and is translated from base 1. All donors were healthy Caucasians. The twin cohort consisted of three pairs of female monozygotic twins, all aged roughly 18 to 30 years. Using Miltenyi CD45RO+ enrichment and human naive T-cell isolation kits, memory (CD45RO+) and naive T cells were isolated from PBMC. The library relied on 5' RACE. The sequencing machine was an Illumina HiSeq 2000. A universal primer binding site was added through template switching, and the final cDNA carried a unique molecular identifier so that TCR cDNA molecules could be counted accurately. First-strand cDNA for TCR alpha and beta chains was synthesized from specific primers in the conserved constant-segment region. To control for contamination, each cDNA library was double barcoded with a SMART-Mk sample barcode plus Illumina barcodes. TruSeq adapter sequences and Illumina sample barcodes were added in two successive PCR steps. The Illumina HiSeq platform was used with custom primers to sequence TCR alpha and beta cDNA libraries. The authors' pipeline ran thus. Raw reads were processed with MiGEC to extract unique molecular identifiers, and MiXCR was used to determine CDR3 positions. Recombination models were inferred per individual with the repgenHMM and IGoR tools using an EM algorithm. Shared clonotypes were analyzed with the tcR package in R, and sharing was normalized by the product of cloneset sizes. Out-of-frame nonproductive sequences were analyzed to study raw recombination free of thymic and clonal selection effects. TCRdb reworked the public reads: Q25 trimming with fastp, MiXCR clone assembly, productive beta chains retained. Entries that share a CDR3 protein sequence are merged under the most common genes and DNA. For this entry, the V and J calls and clone size follow TCRdb and not the study's own pipeline. The sample data list hundreds of thousands of distinct CDR3 sequences, and 6% to 9% of these were observed just once. The ten largest clones add up to less than 2% of the sample.

These same records also appear under a second study, on yellow fever vaccine responses in identical twins. That second report states: The T cell response to vaccination in identical twins was reported by the authors to appear partly convergent and partly personalized. Focusing on identical twins, the study followed the T cell clones that responded to the vaccine, and did so with precision.

The sequencing input was memory (CD45RO+) T cells sorted from blood. This specimen's cell subset or site label, per the study, means: CD45RO+ enriched T cells. The rearranged segments are TRBV6-1 and TRBJ2-5; the D gene is possibly TRBD1 or TRBD2, each agreeing over 7 bases. This TCR came from a woman between 18 and 29 years old in good health. The CDR3 amino acid sequence is: CASSEVPGGVQETQYF. The nucleotide sequence reads TGTGCCAGCAGTGAAGTACCAGGGGGGGTCCAAGAGACCCAGTACTTC.